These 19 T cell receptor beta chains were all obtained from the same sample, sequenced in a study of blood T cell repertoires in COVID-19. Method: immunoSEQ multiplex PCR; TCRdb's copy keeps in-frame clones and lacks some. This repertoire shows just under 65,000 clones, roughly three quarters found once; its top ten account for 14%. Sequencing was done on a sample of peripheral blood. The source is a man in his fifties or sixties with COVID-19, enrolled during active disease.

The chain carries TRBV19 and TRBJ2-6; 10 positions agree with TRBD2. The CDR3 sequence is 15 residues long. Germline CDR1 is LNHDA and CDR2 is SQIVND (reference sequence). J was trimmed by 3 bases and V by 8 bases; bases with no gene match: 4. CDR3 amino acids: CASSGTSDGANVLTF. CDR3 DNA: TGTGCCAGTTCCGGGACTAGCGATGGGGCCAACGTCCTGACTTTC.

CDR3 in amino acids: CASSPQGRAYEQYF. In DNA form, the CDR3 reads TGTGCCAGCAGCCCGCAGGGGAGGGCCTACGAGCAGTACTTC. The chain couples TRBV3-1 (or the pseudogene TRBV3-2) to TRBJ2-7; TRBD2 might be the D (7 bases). CDR1 LGHDT and CDR2 YNNKEL come from the germline V gene (reference sequence). The CDR3 has 14 amino acids. Trimming took 4 bases from V and 2 from J, leaving 12 bases between them.

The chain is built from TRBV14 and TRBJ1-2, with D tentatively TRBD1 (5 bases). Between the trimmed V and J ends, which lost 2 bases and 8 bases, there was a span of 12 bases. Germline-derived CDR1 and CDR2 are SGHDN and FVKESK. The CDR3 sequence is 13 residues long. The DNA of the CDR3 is TGTGCCAGCAGCCAATTCCTATCAGGGGGCTACACCTTC. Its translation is CASSQFLSGGYTF.

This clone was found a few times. CDR3 coding DNA: TGTGCCAGCACGGAAACAGGGGTCTTCGGTGAGCAGTTCTTC. Its protein is CASTETGVFGEQFF. The chain combines TRBV28 with TRBJ2-1; 7 nucleotides agree with TRBD1. The V and J ends lost 7 bases and 9 bases, in that order; junction bases with no gene match: 12. CDR3 length: 14 residues. CDR1 is MDHEN and CDR2 is SYDVKM in the germline V gene.

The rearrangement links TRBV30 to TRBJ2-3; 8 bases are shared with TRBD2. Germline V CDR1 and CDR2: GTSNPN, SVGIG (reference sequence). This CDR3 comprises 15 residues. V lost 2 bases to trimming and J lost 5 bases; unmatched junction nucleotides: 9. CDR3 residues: CAWSKNRGGGDTQYF. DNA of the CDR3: TGTGCCTGGAGTAAGAACCGGGGGGGAGGAGATACGCAGTATTTT.

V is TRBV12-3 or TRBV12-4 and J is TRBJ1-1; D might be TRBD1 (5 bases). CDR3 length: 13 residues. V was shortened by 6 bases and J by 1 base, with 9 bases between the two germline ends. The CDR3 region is CASRIRENTEAFF. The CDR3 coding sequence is TGTGCCAGCAGGATCAGGGAGAACACTGAAGCTTTCTTT.

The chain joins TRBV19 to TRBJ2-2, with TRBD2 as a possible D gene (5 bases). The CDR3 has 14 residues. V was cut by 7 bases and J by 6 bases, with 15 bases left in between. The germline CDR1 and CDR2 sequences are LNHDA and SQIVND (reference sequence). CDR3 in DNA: TGTGCCAGTATTAGAGGGCTGGGTGCCGGGGAGCTGTTTTTT. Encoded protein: CASIRGLGAGELFF.

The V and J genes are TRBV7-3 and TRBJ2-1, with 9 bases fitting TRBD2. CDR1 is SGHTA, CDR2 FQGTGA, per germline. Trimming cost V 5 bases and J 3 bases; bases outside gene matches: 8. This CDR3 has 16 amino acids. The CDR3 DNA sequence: TGTGCCAGCAGCCTGGAGGGTAGCGGGAGCTACAATGAGCAGTTCTTC. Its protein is CASSLEGSGSYNEQFF.

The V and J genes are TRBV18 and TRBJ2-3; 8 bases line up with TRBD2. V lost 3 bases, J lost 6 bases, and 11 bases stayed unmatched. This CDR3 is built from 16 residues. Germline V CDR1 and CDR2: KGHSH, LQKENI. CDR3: CASSPPSGRAGDTQYF. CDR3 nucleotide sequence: TGTGCCAGCTCACCCCCGTCCGGGAGGGCCGGGGATACGCAGTATTTT.

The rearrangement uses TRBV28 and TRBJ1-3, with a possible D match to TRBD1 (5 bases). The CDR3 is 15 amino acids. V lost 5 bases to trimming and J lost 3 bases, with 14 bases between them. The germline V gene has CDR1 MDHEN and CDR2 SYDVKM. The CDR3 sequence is CASSPPTVYGNTIYF. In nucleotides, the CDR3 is TGTGCCAGCAGTCCCCCGACAGTCTATGGAAACACCATATATTTT.

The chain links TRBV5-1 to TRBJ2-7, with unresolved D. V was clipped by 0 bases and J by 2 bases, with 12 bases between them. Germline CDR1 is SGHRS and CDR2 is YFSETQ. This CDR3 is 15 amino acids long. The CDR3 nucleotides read TGCGCCAGCAGCTTGGGTTCAGGCACCACCTACGAGCAGTACTTC. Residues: CASSLGSGTTYEQYF.

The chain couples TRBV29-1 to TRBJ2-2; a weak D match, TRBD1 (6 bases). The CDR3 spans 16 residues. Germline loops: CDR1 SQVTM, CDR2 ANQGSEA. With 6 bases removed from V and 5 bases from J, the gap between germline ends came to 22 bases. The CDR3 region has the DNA TGCAGCGTCGATCCGGGACAAGGATGGGTTACCGGGGAGCTGTTTTTT. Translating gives CSVDPGQGWVTGELFF.

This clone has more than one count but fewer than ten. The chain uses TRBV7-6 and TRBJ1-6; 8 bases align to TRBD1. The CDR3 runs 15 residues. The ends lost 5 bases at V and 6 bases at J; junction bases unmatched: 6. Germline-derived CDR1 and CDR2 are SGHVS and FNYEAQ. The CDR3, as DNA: TGTGCCAGCAGCGTCCGGGACAGGAGTAATTCACCCCTCCACTTT. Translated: CASSVRDRSNSPLHF. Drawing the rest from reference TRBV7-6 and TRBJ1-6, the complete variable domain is GAGVSQSPRYKVTKRGQDVALRCDPISGHVSLYWYRQALGQGPEFLTYFNYEAQQDKSGLPNDRFSAERPEGSISTLTIQRTEQRDSAMYRCASSVRDRSNSPLHFGNGTRLTVT.

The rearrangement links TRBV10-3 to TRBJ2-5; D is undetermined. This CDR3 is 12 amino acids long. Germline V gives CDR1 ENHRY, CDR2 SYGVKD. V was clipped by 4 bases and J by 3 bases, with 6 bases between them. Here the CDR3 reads CAISAAEETQYF. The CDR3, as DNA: TGTGCCATCAGTGCCGCAGAAGAGACCCAGTACTTC.

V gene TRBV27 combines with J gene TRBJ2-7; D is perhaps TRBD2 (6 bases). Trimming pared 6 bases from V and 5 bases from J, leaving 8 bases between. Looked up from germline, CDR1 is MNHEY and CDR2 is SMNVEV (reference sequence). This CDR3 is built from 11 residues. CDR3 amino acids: CASSGGNEQYF. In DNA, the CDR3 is TGTGCCAGCAGCGGGGGTAACGAGCAGTACTTC.

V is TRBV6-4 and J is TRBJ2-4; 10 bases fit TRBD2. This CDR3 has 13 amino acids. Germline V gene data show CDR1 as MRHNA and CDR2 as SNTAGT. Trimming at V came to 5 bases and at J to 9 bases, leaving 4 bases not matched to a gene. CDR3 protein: CASSPSGGGIQYF. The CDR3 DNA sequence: TGTGCCAGCAGTCCTAGCGGGGGTGGCATTCAGTACTTC.

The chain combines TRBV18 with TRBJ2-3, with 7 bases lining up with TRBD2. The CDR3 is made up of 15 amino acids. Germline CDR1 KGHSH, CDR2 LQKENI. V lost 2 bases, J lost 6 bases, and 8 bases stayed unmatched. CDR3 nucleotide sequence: TGTGCCAGCTCACCATCGGGCGGGAGTTCCGATACGCAGTATTTT. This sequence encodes CASSPSGGSSDTQYF.

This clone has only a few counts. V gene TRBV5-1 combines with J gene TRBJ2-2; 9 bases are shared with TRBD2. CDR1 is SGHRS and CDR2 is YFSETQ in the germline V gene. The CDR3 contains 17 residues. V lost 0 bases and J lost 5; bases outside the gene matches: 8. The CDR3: CASSLAEAGGGTGELFF. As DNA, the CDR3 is TGCGCCAGCAGCTTGGCCGAAGCGGGAGGAGGGACCGGGGAGCTGTTTTTT.

The CDR3 DNA sequence: TGTGCCAGCAGTGCAGTCGAAGGGGCGTCCTACAATGAGCAGTTCTTC. This translates into CASSAVEGASYNEQFF. The rearrangement joins TRBV2 to TRBJ2-1; D might be TRBD1 (5 bases). Germline values: CDR1 SNHLY, CDR2 FYNNEI. There are 16 residues in the CDR3. V shed 4 bases and J shed 1 base, with 14 bases lying between them.